These 20 T cell receptor beta chains share one sample of origin, sequenced in a study of identical twins. A single record per CDR3 protein comes from TCRdb applying MiXCR to the 5' RACE reads. This sample has 460,000 or so distinct CDR3 sequences; more than 13% occur once, and the top ten carry over 0.5%. The sample also formed part of further work on yellow fever vaccine responses in identical twins.

The specimen was CD4+ T cells sorted from blood. The receptors originated from a woman aged 18-29 years in good health.

The gene calls are TRBV7-2 and TRBJ1-1; D unclear. V was pared by 0 bases and J by 9 bases, with 8 bases between. CDR3 length equals 12 residues. CDR1 is SGHTA and CDR2 is FQGNSA in the germline V gene. The DNA of the CDR3 is TGTGCCAGCAGCTTAGCCCGTCTTCAAGCTTTCTTT. Translation gives CASSLARLQAFF.

The chain joins TRBV7-2 to TRBJ2-4; TRBD2 is a possible D gene (5 bases). The V gene lost 5 bases and the J gene lost 3 bases, with 17 bases spanning the gap. The germline gives CDR1 SGHTA, CDR2 FQGNSA. This CDR3 contains 16 residues. CDR3 bases: TGTGCCAGCAGCCGAGAGTCGGGGAAAGACAAAAACATTCAGTACTTC. Its protein is CASSRESGKDKNIQYF.

This clonotype came up a few times. The chain couples TRBV3-1 to TRBJ2-3, with unresolved D. V lost 0 bases, J lost 2 bases, and 12 bases lay in between. CDR3 length equals 16 residues. Germline-derived CDR1 and CDR2 are LGHDT and YNNKEL (reference sequence). DNA of the CDR3: TGTGCCAGCAGCCAAGAGGCCTTCCTTCCCACAGATACGCAGTATTTT. Amino acids: CASSQEAFLPTDTQYF.

V gene TRBV6-4 combines with J gene TRBJ2-1; 7 nucleotides line up with TRBD1. CDR1 is MRHNA, CDR2 SNTAGT, per germline. The CDR3 runs to 15 residues. Trimming took 5 bases from V and 2 from J; bases not matched to a gene: 6. The CDR3 sequence is CASSLVDRAYNEQFF. CDR3 bases: TGTGCCAGCAGTCTAGTAGACAGGGCCTACAATGAGCAGTTCTTC.

This clonotype was seen more than once but under ten times. The V and J genes are TRBV5-1 and TRBJ2-7, with D uncertain. Trimming pared 4 bases from V and 3 bases from J, leaving 14 bases between. The CDR3 contains 14 residues. The germline gives CDR1 SGHRS, CDR2 YFSETQ. In DNA, the CDR3 is TGCGCCAGCAGCCCTAACCGAGAGAGCTACGAGCAGTACTTC. This encodes CASSPNRESYEQYF.

The chain employs TRBV27 and TRBJ2-7; 7 bases are shared with TRBD1. The V gene end was trimmed by 4 bases and the J gene end by 5 bases; junction bases not matched to a gene: 11. Germline V CDR1 and CDR2: MNHEY, SMNVEV (reference sequence). The CDR3 has 15 residues. CDR3 loop: CASSSPSTGSHEQYF. CDR3 nucleotide sequence: TGTGCCAGCAGTTCTCCCTCGACAGGGTCCCACGAGCAGTACTTC.

V and J are TRBV9 and TRBJ2-7; TRBD1 aligns across 12 bases. CDR3 length: 15 amino acids. Per the germline V gene, CDR1 is SGDLS and CDR2 is YYNGEE. Trimming removed 3 bases from V and 3 bases from J; junction bases left unmatched: 4. DNA of the CDR3: TGTGCCAGCAGCGCCGGGACAGGGGGCCTCTACGAGCAGTACTTC. Its translation is CASSAGTGGLYEQYF.

The V gene is TRBV30, the J gene TRBJ2-7; D gene unclear. This CDR3 has 12 residues. The V gene's germline CDR1 is GTSNPN and CDR2 SVGIG (reference sequence). V was cut by 3 bases and J by 1 base, with 7 bases left in between. The CDR3 DNA reads TGTGCCTGGAGCAAGACTTCCTACGAGCAGTACTTC. It yields the protein CAWSKTSYEQYF.

This clonotype occurred a few times. This chain links TRBV12-3 or TRBV12-4 with TRBJ1-5, with D perhaps matching TRBD1 (5 bases). V was clipped by 1 base and J by 6 bases, with 13 bases between them. The CDR3 runs 15 residues. CDR3 nucleotide sequence: TGTGCCAGCAGTTTAGTTGGGCAGGGCGGTCAGCCCCAGCATTTT. This sequence encodes CASSLVGQGGQPQHF.

The sample holds a few counts of this clonotype. This chain joins TRBV11-2 and TRBJ2-1; 8 bases agree with TRBD1. Germline lookup yields CDR1 SGHAT and CDR2 FQNNGV. This CDR3 has 15 amino acids. With 5 bases clipped from V and 8 bases from J, the junction kept 11 bases outside the gene matches. CDR3 bases: TGTGCCAGCAGCCTTGACAGGGGTCCAGGGGATGAGCAGTTCTTC. Protein: CASSLDRGPGDEQFF. The full variable domain, in which reference TRBV11-2 and TRBJ2-1 provide the parts outside the CDR3, is EAGVAQSPRYKIIEKRQSVAFWCNPISGHATLYWYQQILGQGPKLLIQFQNNGVVDDSQLPKDRFSAERLKGVDSTLKIQPAKLEDSAVYLCASSLDRGPGDEQFFGPGTRLTVL.

Only a few counts were recorded for this clonotype. The chain carries TRBV15 and TRBJ2-2; TRBD1 is a possible D gene (5 bases). Germline loops: CDR1 LNHNV, CDR2 YYDKDF (reference sequence). V gave up 3 bases and J gave up 2 bases, with 10 bases separating them. The CDR3 has 15 amino acids. CDR3 sequence: CATSSRQLNTGELFF. The CDR3 DNA reads TGTGCCACCAGCAGCAGACAGCTAAACACCGGGGAGCTGTTTTTT. Based on the CDR3 plus reference TRBV15 and TRBJ2-2, the full variable domain is DAMVIQNPRYQVTQFGKPVTLSCSQTLNHNVMYWYQQKSSQAPKLLFHYYDKDFNNEADTPDNFQSRRPNTSFCFLDIRSPGLGDTAMYLCATSSRQLNTGELFFGEGSRLTVL.

The chain has TRBV3-1 and TRBJ2-3; D may be TRBD2 (5 bases). V was pared by 0 bases and J by 0 bases, with 13 bases between. The germline CDR1 and CDR2 sequences are LGHDT and YNNKEL (reference sequence). The CDR3 loop spans 17 amino acids. The CDR3 sequence is CASSQDRGSLSTDTQYF. CDR3 coding DNA: TGTGCCAGCAGCCAAGATCGGGGAAGCCTTAGCACAGATACGCAGTATTTT.

The CDR3 nucleotides read TGTGCCATCAGTGAGCCTCGTACAGGGGCCCTCACCGGGGAGCTGTTTTTT. Protein sequence: CAISEPRTGALTGELFF. The chain has TRBV10-3 and TRBJ2-2; TRBD1 aligns across 7 bases. The V segment lost 2 bases and the J segment 4 bases; nucleotides outside the gene matches: 10. Germline-derived CDR1 and CDR2 are ENHRY and SYGVKD. This CDR3 is built from 17 residues.

This clonotype showed up many times. The V and J genes are TRBV5-1 and TRBJ2-5; 9 nucleotides line up with TRBD2. V shed 5 bases and J 4 bases; nucleotides not matched to a gene: 6. Per germline, CDR1 SGHRS and CDR2 YFSETQ. CDR3 size: 14 residues. CDR3 sequence reads: CASRRLTSGETQYF. The CDR3 DNA is TGCGCCAGCAGAAGGTTGACTAGCGGAGAGACCCAGTACTTC.

J is TRBJ2-3 and V is TRBV28, with 9 bases aligning to TRBD2. The CDR3 contains 15 residues. V lost 6 bases, J lost 3 bases, and 7 bases stayed unmatched. Per the germline V gene, CDR1 is MDHEN and CDR2 is SYDVKM. In nucleotides, the CDR3 is TGTGCCAGCAGAGATAGCGGGAGAGGAACAGATACGCAGTATTTT. Its translation: CASRDSGRGTDTQYF.

The rearrangement joins TRBV3-1 to TRBJ2-5, with 9 nucleotides matching TRBD1. This CDR3 is 15 amino acids long. The germline V gene encodes CDR1 LGHDT and CDR2 YNNKEL (reference sequence). V lost 3 bases to trimming and J lost 5 bases; unmatched junction nucleotides: 7. CDR3 in DNA: TGTGCCAGCAGCCACCCGGGGACAGGGATGGAGACCCAGTACTTC. Protein sequence: CASSHPGTGMETQYF.

The V and J genes are TRBV20-1 and TRBJ2-1, with TRBD2 matching over 9 bases. V dropped 2 bases and J dropped 1; count of bases not matched to a gene: 9. CDR3 length equals 17 residues. From germline, CDR1 is DFQATT and CDR2 SNEGSKA (reference sequence). The CDR3 region is CSARLRGRGGSYNEQFF. In DNA, the CDR3 is TGCAGTGCTAGACTCCGGGGGCGGGGGGGTTCCTACAATGAGCAGTTCTTC.

In its sample, this clonotype was seen many times. At one of its ends the junction is not consistent with the germline gene, which may arise from a read error. The rearrangement links TRBV3-1 to TRBJ1-1; 7 nucleotides agree with TRBD1. CDR3 length: 11 amino acids. Germline V gene lookup returns CDR1 LGHDT and CDR2 YNNKEL (reference sequence). In nucleotides, the CDR3 is TGTGCCAGCAGCCAAGAATCCGGACAGGCGTTT. Protein product: CASSQESGQAF.

This clonotype was detected a few times. The chain links TRBV6-1 to TRBJ1-6; possibly TRBD1 for D (5 bases). Trimming removed 7 bases at V and 9 bases at J, with 16 bases between. Germline loops: CDR1 MNHNS, CDR2 SASEGT. The CDR3 loop spans 14 amino acids. CDR3 DNA sequence: TGTGCCAGCAAACAGGAGGGAATTGCTTCACCCCTCCACTTT. It is translated as CASKQEGIASPLHF.

The DNA for the CDR3 is TGTGCCAGCAGTTTGTCCCGGGACACCACCCTTGGGGAGCAGTACTTC. Translating it yields CASSLSRDTTLGEQYF. The chain joins TRBV6-5 to TRBJ2-7, with D maybe TRBD1 (6 bases). Germline V gene data show CDR1 as MNHEY and CDR2 as SVGAGI. Trimming shortened V by 4 bases and J by 7 bases, and 23 bases separated the two germline ends. This CDR3 is 16 amino acids long.